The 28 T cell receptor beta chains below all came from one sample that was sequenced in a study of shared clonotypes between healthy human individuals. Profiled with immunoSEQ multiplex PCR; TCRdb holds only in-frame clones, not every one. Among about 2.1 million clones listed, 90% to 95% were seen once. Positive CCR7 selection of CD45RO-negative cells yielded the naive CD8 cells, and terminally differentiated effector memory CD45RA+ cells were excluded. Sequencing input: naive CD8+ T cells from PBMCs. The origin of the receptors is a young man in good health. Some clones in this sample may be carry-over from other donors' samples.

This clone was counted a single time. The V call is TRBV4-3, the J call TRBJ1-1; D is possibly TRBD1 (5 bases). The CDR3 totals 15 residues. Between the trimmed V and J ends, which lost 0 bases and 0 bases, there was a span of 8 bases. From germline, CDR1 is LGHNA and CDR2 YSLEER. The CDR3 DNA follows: TGCGCCAGCAGCCAAGATACGGACATGAACACTGAAGCTTTCTTT. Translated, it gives CASSQDTDMNTEAFF.

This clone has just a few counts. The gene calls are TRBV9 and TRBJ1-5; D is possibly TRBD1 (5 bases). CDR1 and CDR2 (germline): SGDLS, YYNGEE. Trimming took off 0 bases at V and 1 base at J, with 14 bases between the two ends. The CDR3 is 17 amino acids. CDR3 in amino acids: CASSVGARVTSNQPQHF. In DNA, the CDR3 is TGTGCCAGCAGCGTAGGAGCCAGGGTGACGAGCAATCAGCCCCAGCATTTT.

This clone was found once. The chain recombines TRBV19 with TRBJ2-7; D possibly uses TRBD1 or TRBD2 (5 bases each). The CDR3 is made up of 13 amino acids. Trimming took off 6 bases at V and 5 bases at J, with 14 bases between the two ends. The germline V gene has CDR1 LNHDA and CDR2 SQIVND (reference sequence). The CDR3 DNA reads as TGTGCCAGTAGGGGACGAGGGGTCCACGAGCAGTACTTC. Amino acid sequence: CASRGRGVHEQYF.

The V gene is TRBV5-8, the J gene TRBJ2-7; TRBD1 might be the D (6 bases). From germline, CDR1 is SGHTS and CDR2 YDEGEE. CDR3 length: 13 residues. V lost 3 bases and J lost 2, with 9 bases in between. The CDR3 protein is CASSYRVTYEQYF. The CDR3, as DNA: TGTGCCAGCAGCTACAGGGTTACCTACGAGCAGTACTTC.

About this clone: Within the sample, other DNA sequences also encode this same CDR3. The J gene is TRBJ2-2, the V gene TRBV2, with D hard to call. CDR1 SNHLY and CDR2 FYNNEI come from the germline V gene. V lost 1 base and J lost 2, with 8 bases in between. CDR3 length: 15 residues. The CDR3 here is CASSEGRLNTGELFF. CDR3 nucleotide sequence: TGTGCCAGCAGTGAAGGCCGACTCAACACCGGGGAGCTGTTTTTT.

CDR3 bases: TGTGCCAGCAGCAGACAGGGGGCACGAAATGGATACGAGCAGTACTTC. It is translated as CASSRQGARNGYEQYF. This chain connects TRBV7-9 to TRBJ2-7; TRBD1 aligns across 10 bases. Germline loops: CDR1 SEHNR, CDR2 FQNEAQ (reference sequence). The junction had 11 bases not matched to a gene; V was cut back by 5 bases and J by 4 bases. CDR3 length equals 16 residues.

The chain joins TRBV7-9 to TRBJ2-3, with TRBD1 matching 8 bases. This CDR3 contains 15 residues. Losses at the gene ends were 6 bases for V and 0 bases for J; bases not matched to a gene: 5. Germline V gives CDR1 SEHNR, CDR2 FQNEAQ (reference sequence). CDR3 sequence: CASSSQGASTDTQYF. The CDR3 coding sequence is TGTGCCAGCAGTTCCCAGGGGGCAAGCACAGATACGCAGTATTTT.

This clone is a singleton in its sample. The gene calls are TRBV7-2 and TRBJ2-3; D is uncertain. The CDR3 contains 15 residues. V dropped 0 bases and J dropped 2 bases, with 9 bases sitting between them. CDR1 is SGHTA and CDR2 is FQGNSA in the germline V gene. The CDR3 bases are TGTGCCAGCAGCTTAGCTGGCTACTACACAGATACGCAGTATTTT. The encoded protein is CASSLAGYYTDTQYF.

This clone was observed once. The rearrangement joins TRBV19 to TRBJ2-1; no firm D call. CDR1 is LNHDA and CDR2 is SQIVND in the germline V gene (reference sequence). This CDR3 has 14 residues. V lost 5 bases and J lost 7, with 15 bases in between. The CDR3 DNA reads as TGTGCCAGTAGTCCCACCTTGGTCGGGAATGAGCAGTTCTTC. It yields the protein CASSPTLVGNEQFF.

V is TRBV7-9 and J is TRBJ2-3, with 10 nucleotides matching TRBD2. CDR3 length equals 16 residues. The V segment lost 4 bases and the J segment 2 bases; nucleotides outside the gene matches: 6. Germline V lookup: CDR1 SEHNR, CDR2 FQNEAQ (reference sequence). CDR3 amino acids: CASSSGTSAYTDTQYF. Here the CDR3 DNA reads TGTGCCAGCAGCTCCGGGACTAGCGCTTACACAGATACGCAGTATTTT. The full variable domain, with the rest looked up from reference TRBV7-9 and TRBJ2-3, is DTGVSQNPRHKITKRGQNVTFRCDPISEHNRLYWYRQTLGQGPEFLTYFQNEAQLEKSRLLSDRFSAERPKGSFSTLEIQRTEQGDSAMYLCASSSGTSAYTDTQYFGPGTRLTVL.

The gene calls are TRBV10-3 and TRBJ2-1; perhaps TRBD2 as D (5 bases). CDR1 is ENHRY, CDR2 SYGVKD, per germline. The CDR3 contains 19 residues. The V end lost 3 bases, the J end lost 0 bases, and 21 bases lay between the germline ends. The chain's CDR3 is CAISDNPSPGSSSYNEQFF. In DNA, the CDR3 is TGTGCCATCAGTGACAACCCGTCACCGGGATCTAGCTCCTACAATGAGCAGTTCTTC.

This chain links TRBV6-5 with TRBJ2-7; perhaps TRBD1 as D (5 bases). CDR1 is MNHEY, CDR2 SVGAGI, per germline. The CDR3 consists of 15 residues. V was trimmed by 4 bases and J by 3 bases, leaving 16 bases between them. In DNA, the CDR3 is TGTGCCAGCAGTTTTTCCGACAGAGTAAGCTACGAGCAGTACTTC. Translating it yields CASSFSDRVSYEQYF.

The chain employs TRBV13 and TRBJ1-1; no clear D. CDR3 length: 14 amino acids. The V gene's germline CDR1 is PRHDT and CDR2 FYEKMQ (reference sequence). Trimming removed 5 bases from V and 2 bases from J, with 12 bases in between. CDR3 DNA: TGTGCCAGCAGCGAAGCGGGCTACAACACTGAAGCTTTCTTT. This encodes CASSEAGYNTEAFF.

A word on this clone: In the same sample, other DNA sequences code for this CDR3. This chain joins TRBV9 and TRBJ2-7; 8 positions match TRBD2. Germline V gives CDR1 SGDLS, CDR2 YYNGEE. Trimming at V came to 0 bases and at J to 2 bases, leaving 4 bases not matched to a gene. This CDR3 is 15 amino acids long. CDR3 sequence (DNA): TGTGCCAGCAGCGTAGGGTCGGGAGGGACCTACGAGCAGTACTTC. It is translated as CASSVGSGGTYEQYF.

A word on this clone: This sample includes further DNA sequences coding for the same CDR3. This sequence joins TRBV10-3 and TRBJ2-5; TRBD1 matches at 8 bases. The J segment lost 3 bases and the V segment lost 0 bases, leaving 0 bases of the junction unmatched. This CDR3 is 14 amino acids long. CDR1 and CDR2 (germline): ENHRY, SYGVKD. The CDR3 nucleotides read TGTGCCATCAGTGAGTCGACAGGGGAAGAGACCCAGTACTTC. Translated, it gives CAISESTGEETQYF.

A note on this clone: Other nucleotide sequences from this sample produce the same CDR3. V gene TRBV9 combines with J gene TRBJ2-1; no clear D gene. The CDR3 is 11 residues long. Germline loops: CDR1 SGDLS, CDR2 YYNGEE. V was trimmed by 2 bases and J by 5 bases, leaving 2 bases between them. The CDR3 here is CASSVDNEQFF. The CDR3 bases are TGTGCCAGCAGCGTTGACAATGAGCAGTTCTTC.

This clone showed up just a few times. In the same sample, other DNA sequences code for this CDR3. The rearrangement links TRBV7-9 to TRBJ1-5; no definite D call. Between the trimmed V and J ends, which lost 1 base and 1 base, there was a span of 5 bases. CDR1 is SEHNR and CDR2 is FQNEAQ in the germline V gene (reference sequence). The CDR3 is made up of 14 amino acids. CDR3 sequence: CASSLGHSNQPQHF. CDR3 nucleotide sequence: TGTGCCAGCAGCTTAGGGCACAGCAATCAGCCCCAGCATTTT.

The DNA for the CDR3 is TGTGCCAGTAACCCCGGGACTAGTCTTAGGCACGAGCAGTACTTC. This encodes CASNPGTSLRHEQYF. This chain uses TRBV27 with TRBJ2-7; 8 bases map to TRBD2. Germline lookup yields CDR1 MNHEY and CDR2 SMNVEV (reference sequence). The trim removed 9 bases at V and 5 bases at J, leaving 15 bases unmatched. The CDR3 loop spans 15 amino acids.

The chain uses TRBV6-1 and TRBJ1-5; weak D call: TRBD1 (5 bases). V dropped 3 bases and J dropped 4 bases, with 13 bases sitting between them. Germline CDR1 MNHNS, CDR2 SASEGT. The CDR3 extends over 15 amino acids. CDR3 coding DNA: TGTGCCAGCAGTGATCACCGGGACTCGAATCAGCCCCAGCATTTT. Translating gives CASSDHRDSNQPQHF.

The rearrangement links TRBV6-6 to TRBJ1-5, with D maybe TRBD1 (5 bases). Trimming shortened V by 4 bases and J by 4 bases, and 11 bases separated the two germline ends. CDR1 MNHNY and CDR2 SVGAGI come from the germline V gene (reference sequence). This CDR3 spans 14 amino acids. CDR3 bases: TGTGCCAGCAGTTCGCAGGGACCGAATCAGCCCCAGCATTTT. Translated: CASSSQGPNQPQHF.

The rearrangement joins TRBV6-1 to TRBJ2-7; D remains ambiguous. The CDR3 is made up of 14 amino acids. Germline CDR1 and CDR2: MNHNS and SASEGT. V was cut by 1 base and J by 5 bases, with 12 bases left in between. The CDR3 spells CASSEVGRHNEQYF. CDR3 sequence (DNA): TGTGCCAGCAGTGAAGTGGGCAGGCATAACGAGCAGTACTTC.

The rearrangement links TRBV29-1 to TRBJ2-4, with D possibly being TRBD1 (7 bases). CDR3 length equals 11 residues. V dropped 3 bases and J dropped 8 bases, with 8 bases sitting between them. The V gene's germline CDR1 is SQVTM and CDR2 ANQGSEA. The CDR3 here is CSVDRGDIQYF. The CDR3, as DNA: TGCAGCGTTGACAGGGGGGACATTCAGTACTTC.

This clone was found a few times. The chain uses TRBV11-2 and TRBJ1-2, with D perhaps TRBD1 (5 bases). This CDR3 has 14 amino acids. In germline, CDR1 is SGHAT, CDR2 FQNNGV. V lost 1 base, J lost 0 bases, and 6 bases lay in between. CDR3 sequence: CASSLVRANYGYTF. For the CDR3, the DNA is TGTGCCAGCAGCTTAGTCAGGGCTAACTATGGCTACACCTTC.

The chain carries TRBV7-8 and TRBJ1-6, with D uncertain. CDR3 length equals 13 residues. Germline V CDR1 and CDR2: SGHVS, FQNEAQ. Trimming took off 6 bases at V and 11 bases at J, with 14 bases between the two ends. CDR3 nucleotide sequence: TGTGCCAGCAGTGCGGAAATCAGACCACCCCTCCACTTT. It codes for CASSAEIRPPLHF. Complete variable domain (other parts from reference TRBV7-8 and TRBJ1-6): GAGVSQSPRYKVAKRGQDVALRCDPISGHVSLFWYQQALGQGPEFLTYFQNEAQLDKSGLPSDRFFAERPEGSVSTLKIQRTQQEDSAVYLCASSAEIRPPLHFGNGTRLTVT.

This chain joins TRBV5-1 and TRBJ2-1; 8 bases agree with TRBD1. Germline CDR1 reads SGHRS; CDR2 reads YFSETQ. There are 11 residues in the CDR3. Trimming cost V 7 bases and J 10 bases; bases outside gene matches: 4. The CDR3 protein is CASGPGGEQFF. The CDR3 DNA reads TGCGCCAGCGGCCCAGGGGGCGAGCAGTTCTTC.

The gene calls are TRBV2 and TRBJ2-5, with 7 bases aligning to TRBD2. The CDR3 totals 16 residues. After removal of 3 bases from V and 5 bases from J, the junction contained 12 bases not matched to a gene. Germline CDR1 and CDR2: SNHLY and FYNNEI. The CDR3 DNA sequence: TGTGCCAGCAGTGAGTGGGCGGGGGTCGGTGAGGAGACCCAGTACTTC. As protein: CASSEWAGVGEETQYF.

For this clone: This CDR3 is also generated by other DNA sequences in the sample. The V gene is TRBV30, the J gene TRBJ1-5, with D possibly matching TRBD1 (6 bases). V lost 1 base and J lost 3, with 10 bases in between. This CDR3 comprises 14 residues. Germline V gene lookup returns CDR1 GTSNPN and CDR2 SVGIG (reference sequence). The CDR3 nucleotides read TGTGCCTGGAGTGAGGGGGGCCCCAATCAGCCCCAGCATTTT. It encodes CAWSEGGPNQPQHF.

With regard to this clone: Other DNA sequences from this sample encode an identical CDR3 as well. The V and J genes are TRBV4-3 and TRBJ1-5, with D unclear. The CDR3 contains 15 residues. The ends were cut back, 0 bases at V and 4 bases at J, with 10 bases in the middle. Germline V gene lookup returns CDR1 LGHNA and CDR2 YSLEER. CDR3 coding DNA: TGCGCCAGCAGCCAAGATCTGGGTGTAAATCAGCCCCAGCATTTT. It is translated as CASSQDLGVNQPQHF.